A selection of T cell receptor beta chains follows, all from one sample in a study of a mutant IDH1 vaccine in newly diagnosed glioma. These receptors' antigens are unknown. Repertoires were generated with immunoSEQ multiplex PCR, while TCRdb's copy carries only in-frame clones and drops some. The sample shows over 80,000 clones, about 81% of them seen only once. Material: PBMCs, obtained from a glioma patient whose treatment included an IDH1 peptide vaccine. These receptors all come from a man aged 35 to 55 with glioma. Each CDR3 is given with its conserved first and last residue. A D gene is named only where the DNA matches it firmly. Clone size is given for some rows only: seen once, a few or many times, or a class if the clone is expanded.

clone_size: .; cdr3_length: 12; j_call: TRBJ2-3; d_call: .; v_call: TRBV7-9; cdr3_nt: TGTGCCAGCAGCTTAGATCTAAATACGCAGTATTTT; cdr3_aa: CASSLDLNTQYF
clone_size: .; cdr3_length: 15; j_call: TRBJ2-2; d_call: TRBD1; v_call: TRBV5-1; cdr3_nt: TGCGCCAGCTTAAGGGGGACAGCCAACACCGGGGAGCTGTTTTTT; cdr3_aa: CASLRGTANTGELFF
clone_size: .; cdr3_length: 14; j_call: TRBJ2-3; d_call: TRBD1; v_call: TRBV11-2; cdr3_nt: TGTGCCAGCAGCTTAAGACAGGGTTCAGATACGCAGTATTTT; cdr3_aa: CASSLRQGSDTQYF
clone_size: .; cdr3_length: 14; j_call: TRBJ1-6; d_call: TRBD1; v_call: TRBV6-1; cdr3_nt: TGTGCCAGCAGGGGGACAGGTAGTAATTCACCCCTCCACTTT; cdr3_aa: CASRGTGSNSPLHF
clone_size: .; cdr3_length: 15; j_call: TRBJ2-7; d_call: .; v_call: TRBV7-2; cdr3_nt: TGTGCCAGCAGCCTAACCGGGACTAGGGGGCGCGAGCAGTACTTC; cdr3_aa: CASSLTGTRGREQYF
clone_size: few; cdr3_length: 15; j_call: TRBJ1-2; d_call: TRBD1; v_call: TRBV27; cdr3_nt: TGTGCCAGCAGTCACCGGGACAGTCGCGCCTATGGCTACACCTTC; cdr3_aa: CASSHRDSRAYGYTF
clone_size: few; cdr3_length: 13; j_call: TRBJ1-1; d_call: .; v_call: TRBV10-1; cdr3_nt: TGCGCCAGCACATATCCGGGGGACACTGAAGCTTTCTTT; cdr3_aa: CASTYPGDTEAFF
clone_size: .; cdr3_length: 17; j_call: TRBJ1-1; d_call: TRBD1; v_call: TRBV12-5; cdr3_nt: TGTGCTAGTGGTTTCACCGGGACAGGGGACCGGAACACTGAAGCTTTCTTT; cdr3_aa: CASGFTGTGDRNTEAFF
clone_size: .; cdr3_length: 15; j_call: TRBJ2-3; d_call: .; v_call: TRBV7-9; cdr3_nt: TGTGCCAGCAGCTTAAGGTGGGGAGACACAGATACGCAGTATTTT; cdr3_aa: CASSLRWGDTDTQYF
clone_size: .; cdr3_length: 14; j_call: TRBJ2-3; d_call: .; v_call: TRBV9; cdr3_nt: TGTGCCAGCAGCGTAGGGCTAGCCACAGATACGCAGTATTTT; cdr3_aa: CASSVGLATDTQYF
clone_size: .; cdr3_length: 13; j_call: TRBJ2-2; d_call: .; v_call: TRBV14; cdr3_nt: TGTGCCAGCAGCCCGCGGGCCACCGGGGAGCTGTTTTTT; cdr3_aa: CASSPRATGELFF
clone_size: .; cdr3_length: 14; j_call: TRBJ1-3; d_call: .; v_call: TRBV7-8; cdr3_nt: TGTGCCAGCAGCTTGGGGGGCGCAAGAAACACCATATATTTT; cdr3_aa: CASSLGGARNTIYF
clone_size: .; cdr3_length: 15; j_call: TRBJ1-1; d_call: .; v_call: TRBV6-1; cdr3_nt: TGTGCCAGCAGTGAACACCATACGCCGCCCACTGAAGCTTTCTTT; cdr3_aa: CASSEHHTPPTEAFF
clone_size: .; cdr3_length: 15; j_call: TRBJ2-1; d_call: TRBD2; v_call: TRBV4-3; cdr3_nt: TGCGCCAGCAGCCTACAGTCGCGGGGGGGAAATGAGCAGTTCTTC; cdr3_aa: CASSLQSRGGNEQFF
clone_size: .; cdr3_length: 15; j_call: TRBJ2-3; d_call: TRBD1; v_call: TRBV5-1; cdr3_nt: TGCGCCAGCGGGACAGGGGTCTCAACTACAGATACGCAGTATTTT; cdr3_aa: CASGTGVSTTDTQYF
clone_size: .; cdr3_length: 14; j_call: TRBJ2-7; d_call: TRBD1; v_call: TRBV6-6; cdr3_nt: TGTGCCAGCAGTTACGCGGCAGGGGGTTGGGAGCAGTACTTC; cdr3_aa: CASSYAAGGWEQYF
clone_size: .; cdr3_length: 13; j_call: TRBJ1-1; d_call: TRBD1; v_call: TRBV6-9; cdr3_nt: TGTGCCAGCACCCTAGGGGGCCTGGGGAAAGCTTTCTTT; cdr3_aa: CASTLGGLGKAFF
clone_size: .; cdr3_length: 18; j_call: TRBJ2-1; d_call: .; v_call: TRBV18; cdr3_nt: TGTGCCAGCTCACCTCGGACCTCTATGGGACCACATGCGGGTGAGCAGTTCTTC; cdr3_aa: CASSPRTSMGPHAGEQFF
clone_size: once; cdr3_length: 16; j_call: TRBJ2-1; d_call: .; v_call: TRBV11-3; cdr3_nt: TGTGCCAGCAGCTTAGGTGGGACAACCCCCTACAATGAGCAGTTCTTC; cdr3_aa: CASSLGGTTPYNEQFF
clone_size: .; cdr3_length: 12; j_call: TRBJ1-6; d_call: .; v_call: TRBV30; cdr3_nt: TGTGCCGCGGGGAGGGTGGGTTCACCCCTCCACTTT; cdr3_aa: CAAGRVGSPLHF
clone_size: .; cdr3_length: 12; j_call: TRBJ1-4; d_call: .; v_call: TRBV21-1; cdr3_nt: TGTGCCAGCAGAATACCCGGGGAAAAACTGTTTTTT; cdr3_aa: CASRIPGEKLFF
clone_size: .; cdr3_length: 15; j_call: TRBJ2-7; d_call: .; v_call: TRBV21-1; cdr3_nt: TGTGCCAGCAGCAAGGGCAGGGGACGCTCCTACGAGCAGTACTTC; cdr3_aa: CASSKGRGRSYEQYF
clone_size: once; cdr3_length: 15; j_call: TRBJ2-7; d_call: TRBD1; v_call: TRBV19; cdr3_nt: TGTGCCAGTACCTTCAGGGGGACAGGGACATACGAGCAGTACTTC; cdr3_aa: CASTFRGTGTYEQYF
clone_size: once; cdr3_length: 14; j_call: TRBJ2-7; d_call: TRBD1; v_call: TRBV18; cdr3_nt: TGTGCCAGCTCACCGACAGGGGGTGCCTACGAGCAGTACTTC; cdr3_aa: CASSPTGGAYEQYF
clone_size: .; cdr3_length: 16; j_call: TRBJ1-2; d_call: TRBD1; v_call: TRBV10-3; cdr3_nt: TGTGCCATCAGTGAGTCAGGACAGGCCTTAAACTATGGCTACACCTTC; cdr3_aa: CAISESGQALNYGYTF
clone_size: .; cdr3_length: 16; j_call: TRBJ2-3; d_call: TRBD2; v_call: TRBV5-6; cdr3_nt: TGTGCCAGCAGCCCGGGAGGGCGGGAGGTCGCAGATACGCAGTATTTT; cdr3_aa: CASSPGGREVADTQYF
clone_size: .; cdr3_length: 17; j_call: TRBJ1-2; d_call: .; v_call: TRBV4-3; cdr3_nt: TGCGCCAGCAGCCAAGACAAGGCAGGAGCCCACACCAATGGCTACACCTTC; cdr3_aa: CASSQDKAGAHTNGYTF
clone_size: .; cdr3_length: 14; j_call: TRBJ2-7; d_call: .; v_call: TRBV11-2; cdr3_nt: TGTGCCAGCAGCACCGTCAGGGGGGGCTCCGAGCAGTACTTC; cdr3_aa: CASSTVRGGSEQYF
clone_size: .; cdr3_length: 15; j_call: TRBJ1-6; d_call: .; v_call: TRBV19; cdr3_nt: TGTGCCAGTAGTATGGCTAGTGGGACTAATTCACCCCTCCACTTT; cdr3_aa: CASSMASGTNSPLHF
clone_size: .; cdr3_length: 15; j_call: TRBJ2-1; d_call: .; v_call: TRBV9; cdr3_nt: TGTGCCAGCAGCGTACGCCTAGCGATTAGGGATGAGCAGTTCTTC; cdr3_aa: CASSVRLAIRDEQFF
clone_size: .; cdr3_length: 15; j_call: TRBJ1-1; d_call: TRBD1; v_call: TRBV10-3; cdr3_nt: TGTGCCATCAGCGGGACAGGTGGGGAGAACACTGAAGCTTTCTTT; cdr3_aa: CAISGTGGENTEAFF
clone_size: .; cdr3_length: 18; j_call: TRBJ2-1; d_call: TRBD2; v_call: TRBV27; cdr3_nt: TGTGCCAGCAGTTTCCTACTAGCGGGAGGAAGTCGGGACAATGAGCAGTTCTTC; cdr3_aa: CASSFLLAGGSRDNEQFF
clone_size: .; cdr3_length: 13; j_call: TRBJ1-2; d_call: .; v_call: TRBV2; cdr3_nt: TGTGCCAGCAGTGATCATGTTAACTATGGCTACACCTTC; cdr3_aa: CASSDHVNYGYTF
clone_size: .; cdr3_length: 19; j_call: TRBJ2-1; d_call: TRBD2; v_call: TRBV5-1; cdr3_nt: TGCGCCAGCAGCCATTCCACTGGACTAGCAGATAATTCCTACAATGAGCAGTTCTTC; cdr3_aa: CASSHSTGLADNSYNEQFF
clone_size: few; cdr3_length: 12; j_call: TRBJ2-2; d_call: .; v_call: TRBV11-2; cdr3_nt: TGTGCCAGCAGTCAGAACACCGGGGAGCTGTTTTTT; cdr3_aa: CASSQNTGELFF
clone_size: .; cdr3_length: 16; j_call: TRBJ1-2; d_call: TRBD1; v_call: TRBV5-1; cdr3_nt: TGCGCCAGCAGTTATCCCGGGACAGGGATGTACTATGGCTACACCTTC; cdr3_aa: CASSYPGTGMYYGYTF
clone_size: .; cdr3_length: 17; j_call: TRBJ1-1; d_call: .; v_call: TRBV28; cdr3_nt: TGTGCCAGCAGTTTAAGGCAGGGGCCTCACATGAACACTGAAGCTTTCTTT; cdr3_aa: CASSLRQGPHMNTEAFF
clone_size: once; cdr3_length: 16; j_call: TRBJ1-4; d_call: .; v_call: TRBV4-2; cdr3_nt: TGTGCCAGCAGCCAAGTCCAGGCTTCAACTAATGAAAAACTGTTTTTT; cdr3_aa: CASSQVQASTNEKLFF
clone_size: .; cdr3_length: 14; j_call: TRBJ2-7; d_call: .; v_call: TRBV7-2; cdr3_nt: TGTGCCAGCAGCCCCACCACCGGGCCCTCCGAGCAGTACTTC; cdr3_aa: CASSPTTGPSEQYF
clone_size: .; cdr3_length: 13; j_call: TRBJ1-1; d_call: .; v_call: TRBV29-1; cdr3_nt: TGCAGCGTTGGGGCAGGGGTGGACACTGAAGCTTTCTTT; cdr3_aa: CSVGAGVDTEAFF
clone_size: .; cdr3_length: 15; j_call: TRBJ1-5; d_call: .; v_call: TRBV4-3; cdr3_nt: TGCGCCAGCAGCCAACAACAGGGCCTCAATCAGCCCCAGCATTTT; cdr3_aa: CASSQQQGLNQPQHF
clone_size: .; cdr3_length: 14; j_call: TRBJ1-3; d_call: .; v_call: TRBV9; cdr3_nt: TGTGCCAGCAGCGTAGGAGACTCTGGAAACACCATATATTTT; cdr3_aa: CASSVGDSGNTIYF
clone_size: once; cdr3_length: 14; j_call: TRBJ1-1; d_call: .; v_call: TRBV28; cdr3_nt: TGTGCCAGCGCCCGGGGGGGATTGCGGACTGAAGCTTTCTTT; cdr3_aa: CASARGGLRTEAFF
clone_size: .; cdr3_length: 14; j_call: TRBJ2-7; d_call: .; v_call: TRBV18; cdr3_nt: TGTGCCAGCTCACCACCGGGAGTGGCCTACGAGCAGTACTTC; cdr3_aa: CASSPPGVAYEQYF
clone_size: few; cdr3_length: 15; j_call: TRBJ1-1; d_call: TRBD1; v_call: TRBV25-1; cdr3_nt: TGTGCCAGCAGTGAATATATGGCGGGACAGGGGGAAGCTTTCTTT; cdr3_aa: CASSEYMAGQGEAFF
clone_size: .; cdr3_length: 16; j_call: TRBJ2-2; d_call: .; v_call: TRBV7-8; cdr3_nt: TGTGCCAGCAGCTTATCGTCTCGGGGTAACACCGGGGAGCTGTTTTTT; cdr3_aa: CASSLSSRGNTGELFF
clone_size: .; cdr3_length: 14; j_call: TRBJ1-4; d_call: .; v_call: TRBV4-3; cdr3_nt: TGCGCCAGCAGCCAAGATCCGGCTAATGAAAAACTGTTTTTT; cdr3_aa: CASSQDPANEKLFF
clone_size: few; cdr3_length: 14; j_call: TRBJ1-1; d_call: .; v_call: TRBV5-1; cdr3_nt: TGCGCCAGCAGCTTGGCTGGGGCGCGGACTGAAGCTTTCTTT; cdr3_aa: CASSLAGARTEAFF
clone_size: .; cdr3_length: 15; j_call: TRBJ1-1; d_call: .; v_call: TRBV5-4; cdr3_nt: TGTGCCAGCAGTCTTGGTCGGGCGGGCAAAACTGAAGCTTTCTTT; cdr3_aa: CASSLGRAGKTEAFF
clone_size: .; cdr3_length: 13; j_call: TRBJ1-1; d_call: .; v_call: TRBV30; cdr3_nt: TGTGCCTGGAGTGTATGGGGGCAGACCGAAGCTTTCTTT; cdr3_aa: CAWSVWGQTEAFF
clone_size: few; cdr3_length: 12; j_call: TRBJ2-7; d_call: .; v_call: TRBV6-5; cdr3_nt: TGTGCCAGCAGTTCGCGTCGGTACGAGCAGTACTTC; cdr3_aa: CASSSRRYEQYF
clone_size: .; cdr3_length: 14; j_call: TRBJ1-4; d_call: .; v_call: TRBV2; cdr3_nt: TGTGCCAGCAGCCTGGACAGAGGAAATGAAAAACTGTTTTTT; cdr3_aa: CASSLDRGNEKLFF
clone_size: .; cdr3_length: 13; j_call: TRBJ2-1; d_call: .; v_call: TRBV11-3; cdr3_nt: TGTGCCAGCAGCTTAGATTGGGGGAATGAGCAGTTCTTC; cdr3_aa: CASSLDWGNEQFF
clone_size: once; cdr3_length: 14; j_call: TRBJ2-1; d_call: .; v_call: TRBV4-3; cdr3_nt: TGCGCCAGCAGCCAAGAGGAAAGGGGCAATGAGCAGTTCTTC; cdr3_aa: CASSQEERGNEQFF
clone_size: .; cdr3_length: 15; j_call: TRBJ2-1; d_call: TRBD2; v_call: TRBV6-5; cdr3_nt: TGTGCCAGCACATCCCTAGCGGGATCCCGGCGTGAGCAGTTCTTC; cdr3_aa: CASTSLAGSRREQFF
clone_size: .; cdr3_length: 16; j_call: TRBJ1-4; d_call: .; v_call: TRBV15; cdr3_nt: TGTGCCACCAGCAGAGTTACCGGTGCAACTAATGAAAAACTGTTTTTT; cdr3_aa: CATSRVTGATNEKLFF